Below are 9 T cell receptor beta chains sequenced from a single sample in a study of Ad26.COV2.S vaccination and SARS-CoV-2 variants. The protocol was immunoSEQ multiplex PCR, while the TCRdb copy is restricted to in-frame clones and leaves out a portion. The table shows about 350,000 clones, with 88% occurring only once. Treatment in this sample: 15 to 20 received Ad26.COV2.S at low or high dose, single or two shots; five or six received placebo; per-sample allocation not given. The study sampled participants on day 63 after the first vaccine or placebo injection. The sample here was peripheral blood, taken in a trial of Ad26.COV2.S vaccine versus placebo. All receptors derive from a person between 18 and 60 years old who received the Ad26.COV2.S COVID-19 vaccine or a placebo.

The CDR3: CAWSPLRTAEFQYF. The CDR3 region has the DNA TGTGCCTGGAGTCCCCTTAGGACAGCTGAGTTCCAGTACTTC. The chain couples TRBV30 to TRBJ2-7, with TRBD1 as a possible D gene (6 bases). Germline V gives CDR1 GTSNPN, CDR2 SVGIG (reference sequence). V lost 2 bases and J lost 10, with 21 bases in between. The CDR3 runs 14 residues.

The chain links TRBV28 to TRBJ1-2, with D possibly being TRBD1 (5 bases). The CDR3 spans 14 residues. The V end was cut by 4 bases, the J end by 4 bases, with 13 bases between. The V gene's germline CDR1 is MDHEN and CDR2 SYDVKM. The CDR3 DNA follows: TGTGCCAGCAGTTATCAAAACGGGGGCTATGGCTACACCTTC. Translated: CASSYQNGGYGYTF.

The gene calls are TRBV7-9 and TRBJ2-3; the D gene is possibly TRBD2 (6 bases). The V and J ends lost 5 bases and 5 bases respectively, with 20 bases between them. Germline V gene sequence: CDR1 SEHNR, CDR2 FQNEAQ (reference sequence). The CDR3 consists of 16 residues. The CDR3 bases are TGTGCCAGCAGCCTGGGGCGGGGACTTGGTGGAGATACGCAGTATTTT. It codes for CASSLGRGLGGDTQYF.

The chain recombines TRBV7-8 with TRBJ2-1; the D gene could be TRBD1 or TRBD2 (7 bases each). The CDR3 is 16 residues long. Per germline, CDR1 SGHVS and CDR2 FQNEAQ. Trimming stripped 5 bases from V and 14 bases from J, with 28 bases between. The CDR3 nucleotides read TGTGCCAGCAGCACGAGACAGGGCCCGGGGGGCAGTTCGGAGTTCTTC. Translating gives CASSTRQGPGGSSEFF.

V is TRBV19 and J is TRBJ1-1, with a tentative D call TRBD1 (5 bases). Germline V gives CDR1 LNHDA, CDR2 SQIVND (reference sequence). This CDR3 is 13 amino acids long. Trimming removed 3 bases from V and 7 bases from J, with 12 bases in between. The CDR3 DNA is TGTGCCAGTAGTATCAGGGTCGGCAGTGAAGCTTTCTTT. Its translation: CASSIRVGSEAFF.

This clone was observed a few times. The chain is built from TRBV4-3 and TRBJ1-1; D ambiguous. The length of the CDR3 is 14 residues. Trimming shortened V by 6 bases and J by 1 base, and 12 bases separated the two germline ends. Germline V gene lookup returns CDR1 LGHNA and CDR2 YSLEER. The DNA for the CDR3 is TGCGCCAGCAGTACTATTATGGGGAACACTGAAGCTTTCTTT. It yields the protein CASSTIMGNTEAFF.

This clone was seen more than once but under ten times. This rearrangement joins TRBV6-5 to TRBJ2-7, with TRBD1 identical over 9 bases. Germline V gives CDR1 MNHEY, CDR2 SVGAGI. The length of the CDR3 is 14 residues. V was clipped by 6 bases and J by 2 bases; unmatched bases: 5. Written as DNA, the CDR3 is TGTGCCAGCAGCGGACAGGGGAGAACCTACGAGCAGTACTTC. Amino acids: CASSGQGRTYEQYF.

The rearrangement joins TRBV5-4 to TRBJ2-1, with 9 nucleotides matching TRBD1. Germline assignment: CDR1 SGHNT and CDR2 YYREEE (reference sequence). The CDR3 consists of 15 residues. V gave up 3 bases and J gave up 3 bases; unmatched junction bases: 4. CDR3 nucleotides: TGTGCCAGCAGCTCCGGGACAGGGCACTACAATGAGCAGTTCTTC. It is translated as CASSSGTGHYNEQFF.

This chain links TRBV7-3 with TRBJ2-7; D unclear. Germline V gene data show CDR1 as SGHTA and CDR2 as FQGTGA. With 5 bases removed from V and 6 bases from J, the gap between germline ends came to 20 bases. The CDR3 consists of 15 residues. CDR3 in DNA: TGTGCCAGCAGCCCCCAGTCGTCCCAACGGGTCGAGCAGTACTTC. This sequence encodes CASSPQSSQRVEQYF.